The 10 T cell receptor beta chains below all came from one sample that was sequenced in a study of blood T cell repertoires in COVID-19. Sequencing was performed with immunoSEQ multiplex PCR; in TCRdb, only in-frame clones are kept and a portion is missing. The table has about 370,000 clones, roughly 89% seen once. Sequenced material: peripheral blood. All receptors come from a man aged 18 to 30 with active or convalescent COVID-19.

The chain uses TRBV28 and TRBJ1-2; TRBD1 agrees at 12 bases. After removal of 7 bases from V and 8 bases from J, the junction contained 17 bases not matched to a gene. CDR1 is MDHEN, CDR2 SYDVKM, per germline. The CDR3 covers 17 residues. This chain's CDR3 is CASTYGGTGGLFGGYTF. The CDR3 DNA reads TGTGCCAGCACCTATGGAGGGACAGGGGGCTTATTCGGAGGCTACACCTTC.

The CDR3 bases are TGTGCCAGCAGCTTAGGCGATTACGCGGGGCAGTATTTT. It is translated as CASSLGDYAGQYF. This chain links TRBV7-2 with TRBJ2-3, with TRBD2 as a possible D gene (5 bases). Trimming removed 1 base from V and 11 bases from J, with 13 bases in between. Per the germline V gene, CDR1 is SGHTA and CDR2 is FQGNSA. This CDR3 contains 13 residues.

The chain uses TRBV12-5 and TRBJ2-3, with 11 bases matching TRBD2. The CDR3 consists of 16 residues. J was trimmed by 3 bases and V by 5 bases; bases with no gene match: 7. Germline V lookup: CDR1 LGHNT, CDR2 FRNRAP. This chain's CDR3 is CASGPRTSGGTDTQYF. CDR3 nucleotide sequence: TGTGCTAGTGGTCCTCGTACTAGCGGGGGAACAGATACGCAGTATTTT.

The chain links TRBV3-1 (or the pseudogene TRBV3-2) to TRBJ1-2; 10 nucleotides match TRBD1. CDR1 is LGHDT and CDR2 is YNNKEL in the germline V gene (reference sequence). The CDR3 has 17 residues. V shed 1 base and J 2 bases; nucleotides not matched to a gene: 7. As DNA, the CDR3 is TGTGCCAGCAGCCAAGCCCTGCCGGGACAGGGGAACTATGGCTACACCTTC. Encoded protein: CASSQALPGQGNYGYTF.

The chain has TRBV7-9 and TRBJ2-2; perhaps TRBD1 as D (5 bases). The CDR3 extends over 16 amino acids. V lost 4 bases and J 5 bases, leaving 17 bases between the germline ends. Germline V lookup: CDR1 SEHNR, CDR2 FQNEAQ (reference sequence). The CDR3 coding sequence is TGTGCCAGCAGCTCCGGCCAGGGATTGAGGACCGGGGAGCTGTTTTTT. It is translated as CASSSGQGLRTGELFF. The full variable domain, completed using reference TRBV7-9 and TRBJ2-2, is DTGVSQNPRHKITKRGQNVTFRCDPISEHNRLYWYRQTLGQGPEFLTYFQNEAQLEKSRLLSDRFSAERPKGSFSTLEIQRTEQGDSAMYLCASSSGQGLRTGELFFGEGSRLTVL.

The V gene is TRBV10-3, the J gene TRBJ1-1; a possible D gene is TRBD1 (5 bases). V dropped 8 bases and J dropped 0 bases, with 19 bases sitting between them. The CDR3 is made up of 16 amino acids. Germline V gene sequence: CDR1 ENHRY, CDR2 SYGVKD. CDR3 loop: CAIQKAGGTMNTEAFF. The CDR3 DNA reads TGTGCCATCCAAAAAGCGGGCGGGACGATGAACACTGAAGCTTTCTTT.

The chain couples TRBV4-3 to TRBJ1-6; no firm D call. CDR3 size: 19 residues. Deletions cut 0 bases from V and 3 bases from J, with 18 bases between. Germline assignment: CDR1 LGHNA and CDR2 YSLEER. CDR3 sequence: CASSQDLQAILGYNSPLHF. For the CDR3, the DNA is TGCGCCAGCAGCCAAGATCTGCAGGCCATCCTCGGCTATAATTCACCCCTCCACTTT.

The chain employs TRBV6-5 and TRBJ1-6; TRBD1 is a possible D gene (5 bases). Germline values: CDR1 MNHEY, CDR2 SVGAGI. Deletions cut 2 bases from V and 7 bases from J, with 9 bases between. This CDR3 is 14 amino acids long. CDR3 sequence reads: CASSYDRANSPLHF. CDR3 nucleotide sequence: TGTGCCAGCAGTTACGACAGAGCAAATTCACCCCTCCACTTT.

The chain joins TRBV6-2 or TRBV6-3 to TRBJ2-1; 8 bases agree with TRBD2. The germline gives CDR1 MNHEY, CDR2 SVGEGT. The CDR3 covers 15 residues. V shed 6 bases and J 6 bases; nucleotides not matched to a gene: 10. The CDR3 spells CASSQWRGVTNEQFF. CDR3 sequence (DNA): TGTGCCAGCAGCCAGTGGCGGGGGGTCACCAATGAGCAGTTCTTC.

CDR3 bases: TGTGCCTCAGGGGGGACTAGCGAGGACCAAGAGACCCAGTACTTC. Translated: CASGGTSEDQETQYF. J is TRBJ2-5 and V is TRBV2; 10 bases are a match to TRBD2. The CDR3 runs 15 residues. The germline V gene encodes CDR1 SNHLY and CDR2 FYNNEI. V shed 11 bases, J shed 0 bases, and the junction held 9 bases outside the gene matches.